A single sample is the source of the 31 T cell receptor beta chains below, sequenced in a study of blood T cells in healthy people across ages. A second PCR of about 6 to 11 cycles used a sample-barcoded 5' primer and a J-beta primer mix. TCRdb ran MiXCR on the 5' RACE reads and lists one entry per CDR3 protein. The sample yields 1.5 million to 2 million distinct CDR3 sequences, roughly 50% seen once. The sequenced sample consisted of blood. The receptors here all came from a woman aged 40 to 50 in good health.

CDR3 sequence reads: CSVVQDGNIQYF. In DNA form, the CDR3 reads TGCAGCGTAGTCCAGGACGGGAACATTCAGTACTTC. The rearrangement uses TRBV29-1 and TRBJ2-4; D call uncertain. Germline V gene data show CDR1 as SQVTM and CDR2 as ANQGSEA. The CDR3 is 12 residues long. The V gene lost 6 bases and the J gene lost 7 bases, with 13 bases spanning the gap.

As concerns this clonotype: The junction and the germline gene differ at one end; a read error may be behind it. V and J are TRBV7-7 and TRBJ2-7; 7 nucleotides line up with TRBD2. This CDR3 contains 15 residues. Germline CDR1 is SSHAT and CDR2 is FNYEAQ (reference sequence). CDR3 in DNA: TGTGCTAGCAGCTTAGTCGCGGGAGCTGACTACGAGCAGTACTTC. Encoded protein: CASSLVAGADYEQYF.

This clonotype turned up a few times. The genes are TRBV20-1 and TRBJ2-5; D is possibly TRBD2 (5 bases). V lost 6 bases and J 4 bases, leaving 15 bases between the germline ends. Germline values: CDR1 DFQATT, CDR2 SNEGSKA (reference sequence). The CDR3 is 13 residues long. CDR3 nucleotides: TGCAGTGCGCTACTAGGGATACGAGAGACCCAGTACTTC. Translating gives CSALLGIRETQYF.

The CDR3 protein is CASSLARDYQRWAQYF. The CDR3 DNA reads as TGTGCCAGCAGCCTTGCCCGGGACTACCAAAGATGGGCCCAGTACTTC. V gene TRBV4-2 combines with J gene TRBJ2-7; 7 nucleotides line up with TRBD2. Trimming at V came to 4 bases and at J to 10 bases, leaving 19 bases not matched to a gene. The CDR3 runs to 16 residues. Germline assignment: CDR1 LGHNA and CDR2 YNFKEQ.

V is TRBV7-2 and J is TRBJ2-4, with a tentative D call TRBD2 (6 bases). The assigned J gene may be wrong: the sequence end matches TRBJ2-7 better. CDR3 length: 16 residues. Germline V gene lookup returns CDR1 SGHTA and CDR2 FQGNSA. CDR3 in DNA: TGTGCCAGCAGCCCCCACCCTGGGGGGAGTATCTACGAGCAGTACTTC. Translating it yields CASSPHPGGSIYEQYF.

For this clonotype: A read error may produce the germline difference seen at one junction end. The genes are TRBV7-9 and TRBJ2-5; the D gene is possibly TRBD2 (6 bases). CDR1 is SEHNR, CDR2 FQNEAQ, per germline (reference sequence). The CDR3 is 14 amino acids. In DNA, the CDR3 is TGTGCCAGCAGCTTAGCGGGGGGACCCAAGACCCTGTACTTC. Translated, it gives CASSLAGGPKTLYF.

This clonotype appeared once. J is TRBJ2-1 and V is TRBV7-6; perhaps TRBD2 as D (5 bases). The CDR3 is made up of 15 amino acids. The V gene's germline CDR1 is SGHVS and CDR2 FNYEAQ. V lost 5 bases and J 6 bases, leaving 17 bases between the germline ends. CDR3 amino acids: CASSPGNSVGNEQFF. The CDR3 DNA sequence: TGTGCCAGCAGCCCTGGTAATAGCGTTGGCAATGAGCAGTTCTTC. The complete variable domain, with remaining parts taken from reference TRBV7-6 and TRBJ2-1, reads GAGVSQSPRYKVTKRGQDVALRCDPISGHVSLYWYRQALGQGPEFLTYFNYEAQQDKSGLPNDRFSAERPEGSISTLTIQRTEQRDSAMYRCASSPGNSVGNEQFFGPGTRLTVL.

The chain employs TRBV4-3 and TRBJ2-2; 8 nucleotides align to TRBD1. Trimming removed 4 bases from V and 5 bases from J; junction bases left unmatched: 9. Germline V lookup: CDR1 LGHNA, CDR2 YSLEER. The CDR3 runs 16 residues. In DNA, the CDR3 is TGCGCCAGCAGCCGGTCGCAGGGGGCTGGTACCGGGGAGCTGTTTTTT. Amino acid sequence: CASSRSQGAGTGELFF.

This clonotype was seen a few times. The chain uses TRBV28 and TRBJ2-1, with TRBD1 identical over 11 bases. The V segment lost 2 bases and the J segment 9 bases; nucleotides outside the gene matches: 6. CDR1 MDHEN and CDR2 SYDVKM come from the germline V gene. This CDR3 has 15 residues. Here the CDR3 reads CASSLTGQGASEQFF. The CDR3 DNA sequence: TGTGCCAGCAGTTTAACCGGACAGGGGGCGAGTGAGCAGTTCTTC.

This clonotype was detected ten times or more. This chain connects TRBV6-6 to TRBJ2-3; 11 bases align to TRBD2. Per germline, CDR1 MNHNY and CDR2 SVGAGI (reference sequence). J was trimmed by 1 base and V by 10 bases; bases with no gene match: 4. The CDR3 contains 14 residues. The DNA of the CDR3 is TGTGCCACCGCGACTAGCGGGGGCACAGATACGCAGTATTTT. Amino acids: CATATSGGTDTQYF.

This clonotype appeared a few times. This chain links TRBV28 with TRBJ2-5; tentatively, D is TRBD2 (6 bases). Germline values: CDR1 MDHEN, CDR2 SYDVKM. Trimming removed 4 bases at V and 3 bases at J, with 21 bases between. CDR3 size: 17 residues. The CDR3 sequence: CASSSPSLAGSKETQYF. CDR3 coding DNA: TGTGCCAGCAGTTCCCCAAGTCTGGCGGGGAGTAAAGAGACCCAGTACTTC. Based on the CDR3 plus reference TRBV28 and TRBJ2-5, the full variable domain is DVKVTQSSRYLVKRTGEKVFLECVQDMDHENMFWYRQDPGLGLRLIYFSYDVKMKEKGDIPEGYSVSREKKERFSLILESASTNQTSMYLCASSSPSLAGSKETQYFGPGTRLLVL.

This chain joins TRBV28 and TRBJ2-5; 14 bases line up with TRBD2. The CDR3 has 16 residues. V was pared by 6 bases and J by 4 bases, with 7 bases of the junction left unmatched. Germline CDR1 reads MDHEN; CDR2 reads SYDVKM. The CDR3 is CASSYRLAGGGETQYF. The CDR3 DNA is TGTGCCAGCAGCTATAGACTAGCGGGGGGGGGAGAGACCCAGTACTTC.

This clonotype was observed a handful of times. The chain has TRBV4-3 and TRBJ2-1; D unclear. The V and J ends lost 2 bases and 5 bases respectively, with 13 bases between them. This CDR3 is 15 amino acids long. Germline V gives CDR1 LGHNA, CDR2 YSLEER. Here the CDR3 reads CASSQKAGLNNEQFF. CDR3 nucleotides: TGCGCCAGCAGCCAAAAAGCCGGGCTCAACAATGAGCAGTTCTTC.

The chain joins TRBV4-3 to TRBJ2-2; TRBD2 agrees at 13 bases. Germline lookup yields CDR1 LGHNA and CDR2 YSLEER. The V segment lost 5 bases and the J segment 0 bases; nucleotides outside the gene matches: 15. This CDR3 is built from 21 residues. The CDR3 reads CASSDRKGLAGEHANTGELFF. For the CDR3, the DNA is TGCGCCAGCAGCGATCGAAAAGGACTAGCGGGGGAGCACGCGAACACCGGGGAGCTGTTTTTT.

V gene TRBV18 combines with J gene TRBJ1-5; D may be TRBD1 (6 bases). Looked up from germline, CDR1 is KGHSH and CDR2 is LQKENI. V lost 2 bases and J lost 5, with 7 bases in between. The CDR3 has 13 amino acids. DNA of the CDR3: TGTGCCAGCTCACCAGGGGGCTATCAGCCCCAGCATTTT. Its protein is CASSPGGYQPQHF.

This clonotype was counted between two and nine times. The chain uses TRBV10-3 and TRBJ2-4, with 7 positions matching TRBD1. The J call may be wrong; the DNA end is better matched by TRBJ2-7. This CDR3 has 12 amino acids. CDR1 is ENHRY and CDR2 is SYGVKD in the germline V gene. CDR3 bases: TGTGCCATCGGGACAGACACATACGAGCAGTACTTC. Residues: CAIGTDTYEQYF.

V is TRBV29-1 and J is TRBJ1-1; perhaps TRBD1 as D (5 bases). V lost 3 bases and J 10 bases, leaving 15 bases between the germline ends. CDR3 length equals 12 residues. Germline loops: CDR1 SQVTM, CDR2 ANQGSEA. In DNA, the CDR3 is TGCAGCGTTGAGGCCCAGGGTGTGGGAGCTTTCTTT. Protein sequence: CSVEAQGVGAFF.

This clonotype has just a few counts. The chain employs TRBV4-3 and TRBJ1-2; 12 positions agree with TRBD1. The V gene end was trimmed by 4 bases and the J gene end by 4 bases; junction bases not matched to a gene: 13. Germline V gene data show CDR1 as LGHNA and CDR2 as YSLEER. The CDR3 contains 18 residues. The CDR3 sequence: CASSPGTGGFGESYGYTF. The CDR3 bases are TGCGCCAGCAGCCCTGGGACAGGGGGCTTCGGGGAGAGCTATGGCTACACCTTC.

The rearrangement uses TRBV12-3 or TRBV12-4 and TRBJ2-7; 10 positions agree with TRBD2. Trimming took 6 bases from V and 1 from J; bases not matched to a gene: 3. This CDR3 contains 14 residues. CDR3 nucleotide sequence: TGTGCCAGCAGGGCGGGACTAGCGTCCTACGAGCAGTACTTC. Translating it yields CASRAGLASYEQYF.

The sample holds a few counts of this clonotype. The rearrangement joins TRBV4-3 to TRBJ1-5; a possible D gene is TRBD1 (6 bases). Germline values: CDR1 LGHNA, CDR2 YSLEER. V lost 5 bases and J lost 7, with 12 bases in between. This CDR3 region has 13 residues. CDR3 DNA sequence: TGCGCCAGCAGCATGGTAAGGGGGCAGCCCCAGCATTTT. This encodes CASSMVRGQPQHF.

This clonotype was detected only a few times. V gene TRBV4-3 combines with J gene TRBJ2-7; 8 bases are shared with TRBD1. Germline CDR1 LGHNA, CDR2 YSLEER. This CDR3 has 15 residues. V shed 2 bases, J shed 4 bases, and the junction held 7 bases outside the gene matches. The chain's CDR3 is CASSQTRTGLYEQYF. Here the CDR3 DNA reads TGCGCCAGCAGCCAAACACGGACAGGGTTATACGAGCAGTACTTC.

The table lists this clonotype with a few counts. The chain is built from TRBV20-1 and TRBJ2-1, with 10 positions matching TRBD2. Unmatched junction bases numbered 5, after V lost 1 base and J lost 2 bases. The CDR3 covers 16 residues. Germline V gene lookup returns CDR1 DFQATT and CDR2 SNEGSKA (reference sequence). CDR3 region: CSARGTLAGAYNEQFF. CDR3 nucleotide sequence: TGCAGTGCTAGAGGGACCCTAGCGGGGGCCTACAATGAGCAGTTCTTC.

The V call is TRBV7-2, the J call TRBJ2-7, with 10 bases aligning to TRBD1. V was clipped by 3 bases and J by 1 base; unmatched bases: 9. Germline assignment: CDR1 SGHTA and CDR2 FQGNSA. The CDR3 covers 17 residues. The CDR3 DNA follows: TGTGCCAGCAGCTTCGTGACAGGGGGCGCTGCGTCCTACGAGCAGTACTTC. Its protein product is CASSFVTGGAASYEQYF. The full variable domain, in which reference TRBV7-2 and TRBJ2-7 provide the parts outside the CDR3, is GAGVSQSPSNKVTEKGKDVELRCDPISGHTALYWYRQSLGQGLEFLIYFQGNSAPDKSGLPSDRFSAERTGGSVSTLTIQRTQQEDSAVYLCASSFVTGGAASYEQYFGPGTRLTVT.

This clonotype was found once. The chain couples TRBV14 to TRBJ2-7; D may be TRBD1 (5 bases). Germline assignment: CDR1 SGHDN and CDR2 FVKESK. The CDR3 loop spans 15 amino acids. Trimming pared 1 base from V and 3 bases from J, leaving 13 bases between. CDR3 bases: TGTGCCAGCAGCCAAGCCCCGATGGGGCACTACGAGCAGTACTTC. Its translation is CASSQAPMGHYEQYF.

This clonotype occurred a few times. V is TRBV24-1 and J is TRBJ2-7; D gene ambiguous. Per the germline V gene, CDR1 is KGHDR and CDR2 is SFDVKD. V lost 3 bases, J lost 0 bases, and 11 bases lay in between. The CDR3 spans 15 residues. CDR3 sequence (DNA): TGTGCCACCAGTGATGGCGGACGGAGCTCCTACGAGCAGTACTTC. It codes for CATSDGGRSSYEQYF.

This chain joins TRBV6-1 and TRBJ2-7; the match to TRBD2 covers 15 bases. CDR3 length equals 16 residues. Germline V gene lookup returns CDR1 MNHNS and CDR2 SASEGT. V shed 0 bases and J 3 bases; nucleotides not matched to a gene: 0. DNA for the CDR3: TGTGCCAGCAGTGAAGCGGGACTAGCGGGGGGCTACGAGCAGTACTTC. The encoded protein is CASSEAGLAGGYEQYF.

The chain employs TRBV20-1 and TRBJ2-7; D gene uncertain. The J call is doubtful: the DNA matches TRBJ2-4 better. Germline CDR1 DFQATT, CDR2 SNEGSKA (reference sequence). The CDR3 totals 11 residues. In DNA form, the CDR3 reads TGCAGTGCTAGAGAACTCTACATTCAGTACTTC. Encoded protein: CSARELYIQYF.

This clonotype was picked up a small number of times. The V call is TRBV3-1, the J call TRBJ2-5, with no clear D. From germline, CDR1 is LGHDT and CDR2 YNNKEL (reference sequence). The CDR3 loop spans 14 amino acids. V lost 0 bases to trimming and J lost 5 bases, with 10 bases between them. CDR3 region: CASSQETNGETQYF. DNA for the CDR3: TGTGCCAGCAGCCAAGAAACGAATGGGGAGACCCAGTACTTC.

This rearrangement joins TRBV19 to TRBJ1-2; 7 bases map to TRBD1. The CDR3 length is 13 residues. The J segment lost 8 bases and the V segment lost 6 bases, leaving 9 bases of the junction unmatched. The germline gives CDR1 LNHDA, CDR2 SQIVND (reference sequence). This CDR3 reads CASRPTGSRGYTF. The CDR3 bases are TGTGCCAGTAGACCGACAGGGTCGAGAGGCTACACCTTC.

This clonotype came up a few times. The CDR3, as DNA: TGTGCCAGCAGTTCCCCGTCAGATGGGCCCCAGTACTTC. Its translation: CASSSPSDGPQYF. The chain recombines TRBV28 with TRBJ2-5, with D unresolved. There are 13 residues in the CDR3. CDR1 is MDHEN and CDR2 is SYDVKM in the germline V gene. The germline V and J ends were trimmed by 4 bases and 9 bases, with 15 bases remaining between them.

This clonotype was counted a few times. V and J are TRBV24-1 and TRBJ2-7, with a possible D match to TRBD1 (5 bases). The germline V gene encodes CDR1 KGHDR and CDR2 SFDVKD. This CDR3 is built from 12 residues. V was cut by 7 bases and J by 7 bases, with 13 bases left in between. This CDR3 reads CATRDILGEQYF. CDR3 in DNA: TGTGCCACCAGGGACATCCTCGGAGAGCAGTACTTC.